This T cell receptor (beta chain) was sequenced during a study of cytomegalovirus exposure and HLA in healthy donors. Germline V gene data show CDR1 as MDHEN and CDR2 as SYDVKM. CDR3 length equals 17 residues. Unmatched junction bases numbered 9, after V lost 2 bases and J lost 2 bases. As to this clone: Antigen specificity is unknown.

Measured with immunoSEQ multiplex PCR; TCRdb has only the in-frame clones, and not every one. The sample includes around 230,000 clones, roughly 86% seen only once; the top ten take roughly 1.2%. Study-level findings and limits: It was found in a later analysis that first-cohort TCR clusters tended to co-occur in the approximately 120 validation repertoires. Rarity held for most TCR sequences, but there were some public TCRs that occurred in many donors. Reports described diagnosis of cytomegalovirus status by the classifier as highly specific and sensitive.

This clonotype was obtained from a young woman in good health and CMV-seropositive. This chain connects TRBV28 to TRBJ1-2, with 9 bases fitting TRBD1. The source material was PBMCs. Here the CDR3 reads CASSLRDRVPRNYGYTF. The CDR3 bases are TGTGCCAGCAGTTTAAGGGACAGGGTTCCCAGAAACTATGGCTACACCTTC.